Shown below are 21 T cell receptor beta chains from a single sample sequenced in a study of identical twins. TCRdb redid the calling of the 5' RACE reads with MiXCR, one entry per CDR3 protein. Of about 660,000 distinct CDR3 sequences listed, 8.6% are singletons. The sample was also linked to a second study, of yellow fever vaccine responses in identical twins.

Sequencing used PBMCs. These receptors came from a woman aged 18-35 years in good health.

There are many counts of this clonotype. This chain joins TRBV7-9 and TRBJ2-1; D remains ambiguous. The germline CDR1 and CDR2 sequences are SEHNR and FQNEAQ (reference sequence). The CDR3 totals 16 residues. The V and J ends lost 3 bases and 4 bases respectively, with 16 bases between them. The CDR3 DNA reads TGTGCCAGCAGCTTGCTAGGGCCTTCTGTTTACAATGAGCAGTTCTTC. This translates into CASSLLGPSVYNEQFF.

There are many counts of this clonotype. The chain couples TRBV29-1 to TRBJ2-2; TRBD1 is a possible D gene (6 bases). Germline V gene lookup returns CDR1 SQVTM and CDR2 ANQGSEA. V lost 3 bases, J lost 3 bases, and 8 bases lay in between. This CDR3 spans 13 amino acids. The CDR3 here is CSVDRGHTGELFF. CDR3 bases: TGCAGCGTTGACAGGGGTCACACCGGGGAGCTGTTTTTT.

V usage is TRBV14 and J usage is TRBJ2-2, with a possible D match to TRBD1 (6 bases). V lost 0 bases, J lost 13 bases, and 12 bases lay in between. From germline, CDR1 is SGHDN and CDR2 FVKESK. This CDR3 comprises 13 residues. The CDR3 protein is CASSQDLRGRLFF. CDR3 nucleotides: TGTGCCAGCAGCCAAGATTTGAGGGGGAGGCTGTTTTTT.

This chain connects TRBV24-1 to TRBJ2-1; 7 positions match TRBD2. Germline lookup yields CDR1 KGHDR and CDR2 SFDVKD. The CDR3 totals 12 residues. V trimming: 3 bases; J trimming: 13 bases; junction bases outside the gene matches: 5. The CDR3 coding sequence is TGTGCCACCAGTGATCTCGGACTAGTTCAGTTCTTC. Encoded protein: CATSDLGLVQFF.

This clonotype was seen a handful of times. This chain joins TRBV15 and TRBJ2-7; D tentatively reads TRBD1 or TRBD2 (5 bases each). The V gene's germline CDR1 is LNHNV and CDR2 YYDKDF (reference sequence). The CDR3 extends over 15 amino acids. Trimming stripped 1 base from V and 2 bases from J, with 12 bases between. The DNA of the CDR3 is TGTGCCACCAGCAGAGTCGCAGGGACCACCTACGAGCAGTACTTC. Translating it yields CATSRVAGTTYEQYF.

This clonotype has a handful of counts. This rearrangement joins TRBV20-1 to TRBJ1-1; D might be TRBD1 (5 bases). Germline assignment: CDR1 DFQATT and CDR2 SNEGSKA (reference sequence). Trimming cost V 3 bases and J 3 bases, with 11 bases left between them. This CDR3 comprises 13 residues. The CDR3 loop is CSASAGWDTEAFF. CDR3 DNA: TGCAGTGCTAGCGCAGGGTGGGACACTGAAGCTTTCTTT.

The gene calls are TRBV12-3 or TRBV12-4 and TRBJ2-1, with D perhaps assigned TRBD1 or TRBD2 (5 bases each). There are 15 residues in the CDR3. Between the trimmed V and J ends, which lost 6 bases and 8 bases, there was a span of 20 bases. CDR3 sequence: CASSPAGQRRDEQFF. The CDR3 DNA is TGTGCCAGCAGCCCCGCGGGCCAACGCAGGGATGAGCAGTTCTTC.

This clonotype turned up a few times. The genes are TRBV25-1 and TRBJ2-7, with 12 positions matching TRBD1. The CDR3 covers 17 residues. CDR1 MGHDK and CDR2 SYGVNS come from the germline V gene. The ends lost 2 bases at V and 5 bases at J; junction bases unmatched: 10. CDR3 DNA: TGTGCCAGCAGTGAAAAGAGGCCCGGGACAGGGGGCCACGAGCAGTACTTC. This codes for CASSEKRPGTGGHEQYF.

As to this clonotype: One base away lies a much larger clone, so this may be a sequencing read error. CDR3 DNA sequence: TGCGCCAGCAGCCCCGGACAGTACTACAATGAGCAGTTCTTC. It is translated as CASSPGQYYNEQFF. The V and J genes are TRBV5-1 and TRBJ2-1; weak D call: TRBD1 (6 bases). The length of the CDR3 is 14 residues. From germline, CDR1 is SGHRS and CDR2 YFSETQ. Deletions cut 4 bases from V and 3 bases from J, with 11 bases between.

The chain links TRBV6-5 to TRBJ2-1; weak D call: TRBD2 (6 bases). Trimming shortened V by 2 bases and J by 8 bases, and 13 bases separated the two germline ends. This CDR3 spans 14 amino acids. The V gene's germline CDR1 is MNHEY and CDR2 SVGAGI. Here the CDR3 reads CASSYGGGIDEQFF. The CDR3, as DNA: TGTGCCAGCAGTTACGGTGGGGGGATCGATGAGCAGTTCTTC.

CDR3 region: CASSHGPASTEAFF. CDR3 DNA: TGTGCCAGCAGCCATGGACCAGCCTCCACTGAAGCTTTCTTT. The chain carries TRBV14 and TRBJ1-1; D gene uncertain. Trimming shortened V by 3 bases and J by 4 bases, and 12 bases separated the two germline ends. The CDR3 is 14 residues long. Germline lookup yields CDR1 SGHDN and CDR2 FVKESK.

This chain connects TRBV5-1 to TRBJ2-3, with D perhaps matching TRBD2 (7 bases). The CDR3 has 14 amino acids. Germline lookup yields CDR1 SGHRS and CDR2 YFSETQ. V gave up 7 bases and J gave up 5 bases, with 17 bases separating them. CDR3 amino acids: CASEAGARGDTQYF. In DNA form, the CDR3 reads TGCGCCAGCGAGGCGGGGGCCAGGGGAGATACGCAGTATTTT.

This clonotype was recorded many times. The genes are TRBV5-1 and TRBJ1-5; a possible D gene is TRBD1 (6 bases). Trimming stripped 4 bases from V and 7 bases from J, with 15 bases between. CDR3 length: 14 residues. Looked up from germline, CDR1 is SGHRS and CDR2 is YFSETQ. The CDR3 sequence is CASSPGADLQPQHF. The CDR3, as DNA: TGCGCCAGCAGCCCGGGGGCAGACCTCCAGCCCCAGCATTTT.

This clonotype was seen more than once but under ten times. The chain couples TRBV5-5 to TRBJ2-1; D perhaps matches TRBD1 (6 bases). Trimming took 3 bases from V and 9 from J, leaving 16 bases between them. Germline lookup yields CDR1 SGHKS and CDR2 YYEKEE (reference sequence). There are 14 residues in the CDR3. The CDR3 DNA sequence: TGTGCCAGCAGCTCCCGAAGACAGGATGTTGAGCAGTTCTTC. Translation: CASSSRRQDVEQFF.

This clonotype has ten or more counts. V gene TRBV12-3 or TRBV12-4 combines with J gene TRBJ1-1, with D maybe TRBD1 (6 bases). Trimming stripped 7 bases from V and 1 base from J, with 16 bases between. The CDR3 covers 15 residues. The CDR3 region is CASTLGGTANTEAFF. The CDR3 DNA follows: TGTGCCAGCACCCTAGGGGGGACGGCGAACACTGAAGCTTTCTTT.

This chain connects TRBV7-9 to TRBJ2-5; 9 bases align to TRBD2. J lost 0 bases, V lost 2 bases, and 4 bases had no gene match. The germline V gene encodes CDR1 SEHNR and CDR2 FQNEAQ (reference sequence). This CDR3 spans 16 amino acids. This CDR3 reads CASSLWLAGYQETQYF. CDR3 DNA: TGTGCCAGCAGCTTATGGCTAGCGGGATACCAAGAGACCCAGTACTTC.

This clonotype showed up many times. This chain connects TRBV20-1 to TRBJ1-5; D gene unclear. V was pared by 5 bases and J by 1 base, with 9 bases between. Germline CDR1 and CDR2: DFQATT and SNEGSKA (reference sequence). The CDR3 loop spans 13 amino acids. CDR3 residues: CSAWSASNQPQHF. The CDR3 nucleotides read TGCAGTGCTTGGAGCGCGAGCAATCAGCCCCAGCATTTT.

This clonotype was seen only a few times. The junction and the germline gene differ at one end; a read error may be behind it. The V gene is TRBV20-1, the J gene TRBJ1-3; no definite D call. The CDR3 consists of 17 residues. CDR1 and CDR2 (germline): DFQATT, SNEGSKA (reference sequence). This CDR3 reads CSAREGIGIQSRNTIYF. CDR3 DNA: TGCAGCGCTAGAGAAGGTATCGGGATCCAATCTAGAAACACCATATATTTT.

This clonotype was picked up a small number of times. The V gene is TRBV11-2, the J gene TRBJ2-7, with D maybe TRBD2 (6 bases). The germline gives CDR1 SGHAT, CDR2 FQNNGV. V gave up 4 bases and J gave up 7 bases, with 20 bases separating them. The CDR3 spans 15 residues. CDR3 in DNA: TGTGCCAGCAGCTCCCGGGACTCTTCCCCTTGGGAGCAGTACTTC. It specifies CASSSRDSSPWEQYF.

This clonotype was detected only a few times. The chain joins TRBV7-9 to TRBJ2-2; TRBD1 agrees at 11 bases. Germline V gene sequence: CDR1 SEHNR, CDR2 FQNEAQ (reference sequence). Unmatched junction bases numbered 12, after V lost 5 bases and J lost 7 bases. This CDR3 has 17 amino acids. The CDR3 loop is CASSAPAGQGANGELFF. The CDR3 DNA reads TGTGCCAGCAGCGCCCCCGCCGGACAGGGGGCCAACGGGGAGCTGTTTTTT.

The chain joins TRBV7-9 to TRBJ1-4; D is possibly TRBD1 (5 bases). CDR1 and CDR2 from the germline V gene are SEHNR and FQNEAQ (reference sequence). This CDR3 contains 14 residues. V was trimmed by 1 base and J by 4 bases, leaving 7 bases between them. The CDR3 reads CASSLGGFNEKLFF. CDR3 in DNA: TGTGCCAGCAGCTTAGGGGGCTTTAATGAAAAACTGTTTTTT.